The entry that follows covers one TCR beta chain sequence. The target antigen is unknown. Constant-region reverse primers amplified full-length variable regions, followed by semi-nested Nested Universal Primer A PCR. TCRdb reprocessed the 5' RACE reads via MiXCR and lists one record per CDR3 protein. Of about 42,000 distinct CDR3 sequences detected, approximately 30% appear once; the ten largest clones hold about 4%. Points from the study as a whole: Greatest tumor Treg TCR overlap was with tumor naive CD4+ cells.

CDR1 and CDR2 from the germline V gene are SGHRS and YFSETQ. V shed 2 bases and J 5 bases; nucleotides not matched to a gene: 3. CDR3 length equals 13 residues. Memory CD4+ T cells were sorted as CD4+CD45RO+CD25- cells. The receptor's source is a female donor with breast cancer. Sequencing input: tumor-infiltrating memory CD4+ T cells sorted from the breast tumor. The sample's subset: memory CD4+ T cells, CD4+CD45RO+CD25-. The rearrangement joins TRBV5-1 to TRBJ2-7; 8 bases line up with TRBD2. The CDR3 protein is CASSFGRANEQYF. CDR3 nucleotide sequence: TGCGCCAGCAGCTTCGGGAGGGCCAACGAGCAGTACTTC.